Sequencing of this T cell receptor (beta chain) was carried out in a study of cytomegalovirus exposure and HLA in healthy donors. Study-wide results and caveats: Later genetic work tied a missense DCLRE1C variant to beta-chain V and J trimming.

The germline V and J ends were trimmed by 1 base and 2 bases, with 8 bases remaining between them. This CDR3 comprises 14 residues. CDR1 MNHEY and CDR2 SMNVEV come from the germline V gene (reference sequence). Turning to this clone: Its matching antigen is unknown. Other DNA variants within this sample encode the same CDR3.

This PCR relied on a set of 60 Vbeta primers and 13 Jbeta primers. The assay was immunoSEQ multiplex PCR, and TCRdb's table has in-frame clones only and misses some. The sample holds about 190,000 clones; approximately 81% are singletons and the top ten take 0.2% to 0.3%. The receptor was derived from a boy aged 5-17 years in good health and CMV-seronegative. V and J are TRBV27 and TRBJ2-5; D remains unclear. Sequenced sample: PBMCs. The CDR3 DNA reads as TGTGCCAGCAGTTTATGGGCAGGACAAGAGACCCAGTACTTC. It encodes CASSLWAGQETQYF.